This T cell receptor beta chain emerged from a study of shared clonotypes between healthy human individuals. Germline CDR1 is MGHRA and CDR2 is YSYEKL. The CDR3 loop spans 14 amino acids. Between the trimmed V and J ends, which lost 4 bases and 0 bases, there was a span of 9 bases. In regard to this clone: The same CDR3 can be traced to other DNA sequences in this sample.

Sequenced by immunoSEQ multiplex PCR; TCRdb stores in-frame clones only, minus some. Seen here are 450,000 to 700,000 clones, over 95% observed once, and the top ten hold over 0.09%. The naive CD8 subset, CD45RO-negative cells positively selected for CCR7, excluded terminally differentiated effector memory CD45RA+ cells. The sequence derives from a woman between 25 and 40 years old in good health. This sequence joins TRBV4-1 and TRBJ1-1; a weak D match, TRBD1 (5 bases). The sequenced sample was naive CD8+ T cells sorted from blood. CDR3 in amino acids: CASSPGPMNTEAFF. For the CDR3, the DNA is TGCGCCAGCAGCCCGGGACCCATGAACACTGAAGCTTTCTTT.